This T cell receptor (beta chain) is drawn from a study of Ad26.COV2.S vaccination and SARS-CoV-2 variants. Study results and limitations: Vaccine recipients had higher spike-specific TCR breadth than placebo recipients.

In germline, CDR1 is LNHDA, CDR2 SQIVND (reference sequence). V was cut by 6 bases and J by 1 base, with 12 bases left in between. This CDR3 is 14 amino acids long. In regard to this clone: Its antigen is undetermined.

Treatment given: 15 to 20 received Ad26.COV2.S at low or high dose, single or two shots; 5 received placebo; per-sample allocation not given. Sample collection was performed on day 63 after the first vaccine or placebo injection. The method was immunoSEQ multiplex PCR; TCRdb's version includes in-frame clones alone and lacks a portion of them. The sample consists of about 240,000 clones, roughly 90% of them appearing once. This material consisted of peripheral blood, taken in a trial of Ad26.COV2.S vaccine versus placebo. The chain is built from TRBV19 and TRBJ2-5, with D perhaps TRBD1 (6 bases). The sequence came from a person between 18 and 65 years old who received the Ad26.COV2.S COVID-19 vaccine or a placebo. Here the CDR3 reads CASSTRGLQETQYF. The CDR3 coding sequence is TGTGCCAGTAGCACCAGGGGTCTCCAAGAGACCCAGTACTTC.